The following is a TCR beta chain sequence with its context. Its target is unknown. The sample belongs to a study of OX40 agonist ivuxolimab in advanced cancers. Findings and limits, study-wide: Relative to CD4+, CD8+ T cells held more expanded clones on average.

Here immunoSEQ multiplex PCR was the method, and the copy in TCRdb shows in-frame clones only, minus some. Of some 44,000 clones listed, around 80% were seen once; the top ten hold around 5%. With V trimmed by 6 bases and J by 0 bases, 3 bases remained unmatched. Per the germline V gene, CDR1 is WSHSY and CDR2 is SAAADI. This CDR3 has 15 residues. The chain recombines TRBV10-2 with TRBJ2-1; TRBD2 agrees at 9 bases. Here the sequenced sample was CD4+ or CD8+ T cells sorted from blood, taken in a trial of the OX40 agonist ivuxolimab. The receptor's source is an adult with an advanced solid tumor such as melanoma, head and neck, liver or kidney cancer. CDR3 region: CASRGRGGSYNEQFF. In nucleotides, the CDR3 is TGCGCCAGCAGAGGGCGGGGGGGCTCCTACAATGAGCAGTTCTTC.